This T cell receptor (beta chain) was retrieved from a study of T cell changes during pregnancy in multiple sclerosis. The method was immunoSEQ multiplex PCR; TCRdb's version includes in-frame clones alone and lacks a portion of them. The sample carries some 85,000 clones, approximately 94% recorded once. Per germline, CDR1 SGHNT and CDR2 YYREEE (reference sequence). Trimming at V came to 4 bases and at J to 3 bases, leaving 4 bases not matched to a gene. The CDR3 loop spans 14 amino acids. The sequence derives from a female donor with multiple sclerosis, enrolled in a pregnancy study. The rearrangement uses TRBV5-4 and TRBJ2-3; TRBD2 aligns across 8 bases. The starting material was peripheral blood, obtained in the third trimester of pregnancy. The DNA for the CDR3 is TGTGCCAGCAGCAGAGGACTAGCAACAGATACGCAGTATTTT. Amino acids: CASSRGLATDTQYF.